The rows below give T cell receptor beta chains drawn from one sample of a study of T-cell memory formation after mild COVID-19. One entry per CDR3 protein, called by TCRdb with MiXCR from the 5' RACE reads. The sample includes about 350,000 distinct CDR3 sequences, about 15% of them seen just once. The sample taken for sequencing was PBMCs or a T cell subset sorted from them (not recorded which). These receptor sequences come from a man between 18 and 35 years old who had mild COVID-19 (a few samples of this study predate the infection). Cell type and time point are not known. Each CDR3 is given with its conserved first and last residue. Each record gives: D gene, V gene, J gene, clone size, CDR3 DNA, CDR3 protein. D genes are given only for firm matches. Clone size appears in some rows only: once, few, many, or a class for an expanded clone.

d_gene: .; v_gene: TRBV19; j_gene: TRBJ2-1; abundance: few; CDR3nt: TGTGCCAGTAGTGGTTCCCGGACTACTAACTACAATGAGCAGTTCTTC; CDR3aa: CASSGSRTTNYNEQFF
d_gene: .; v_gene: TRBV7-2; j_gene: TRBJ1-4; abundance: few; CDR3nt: TGTGCCAGCAGCTTAGGTCTTGGAGGAGGATCTAGTGAAAAACTGTTTTTT; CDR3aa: CASSLGLGGGSSEKLFF
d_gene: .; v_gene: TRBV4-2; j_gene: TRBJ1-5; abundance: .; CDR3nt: TGTGCCAGCAGCCAAGGAGGCTTTAGCAATCAGCCCCAGCATTTT; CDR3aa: CASSQGGFSNQPQHF
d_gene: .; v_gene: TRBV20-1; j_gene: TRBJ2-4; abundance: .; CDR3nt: TGCAGTGCTAGAGAGAAAGCCAAAAACATTCAGTACTTC; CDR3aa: CSAREKAKNIQYF
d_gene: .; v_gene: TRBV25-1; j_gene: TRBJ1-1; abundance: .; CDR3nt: TGTGCCAGCAGGGGGACGGGCACTGAAGCTTTCTTT; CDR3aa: CASRGTGTEAFF
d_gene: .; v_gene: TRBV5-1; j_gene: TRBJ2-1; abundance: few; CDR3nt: TGCGCCAGCAGCACCACCGGGGCGGGTGGCCATGAGCAGTTCTTC; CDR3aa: CASSTTGAGGHEQFF
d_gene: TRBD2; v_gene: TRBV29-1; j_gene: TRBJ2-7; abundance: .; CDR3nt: TGCAGCGTTGAAGGACTAGCGGACTCCTACGAGCAGTACTTC; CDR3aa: CSVEGLADSYEQYF
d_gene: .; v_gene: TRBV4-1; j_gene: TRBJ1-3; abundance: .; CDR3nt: TGCGCCAGCAGGTCGTATGGAAACACCATATATTTT; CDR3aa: CASRSYGNTIYF
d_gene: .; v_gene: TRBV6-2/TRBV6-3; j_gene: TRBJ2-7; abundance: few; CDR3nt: TGTGCCAGCAGTCGCCCCTCAGGGAGCTCCTACGAGCAGTACTTC; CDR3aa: CASSRPSGSSYEQYF
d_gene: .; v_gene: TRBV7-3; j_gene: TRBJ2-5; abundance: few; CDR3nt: TGTGCCAGCAGCCTTCAGGGGAATGGGCAGACCCAGTACTTC; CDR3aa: CASSLQGNGQTQYF
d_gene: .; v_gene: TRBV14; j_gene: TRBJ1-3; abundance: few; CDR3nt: TGTGCCAGCAGCCCAAGGCCCTCCTCTGGAAACACCATATATTTT; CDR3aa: CASSPRPSSGNTIYF
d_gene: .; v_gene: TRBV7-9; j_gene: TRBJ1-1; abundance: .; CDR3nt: TGTGCCAGCAGCTTACTGGATGGGGGGTTTACTGAAGCTTTCTTT; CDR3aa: CASSLLDGGFTEAFF
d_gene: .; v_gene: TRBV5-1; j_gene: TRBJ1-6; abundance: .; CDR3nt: TGCGCCAGCAGCTTAGGAGATAACTATAATTCACCCCTCCACTTT; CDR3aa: CASSLGDNYNSPLHF
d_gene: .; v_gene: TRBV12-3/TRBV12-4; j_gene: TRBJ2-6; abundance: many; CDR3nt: TGTGCCAGCAGCCCACCCCACAGCTCTGGGGCCAACGTCCTGACTTTC; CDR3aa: CASSPPHSSGANVLTF
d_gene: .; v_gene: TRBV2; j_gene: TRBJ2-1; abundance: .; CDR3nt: TGTGCCAGCAGTGACCAGGGGCTCAATGAGCAGTTCTTC; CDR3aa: CASSDQGLNEQFF
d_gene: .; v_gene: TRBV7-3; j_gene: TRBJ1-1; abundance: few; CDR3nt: TGTGCCAGCAGCTCGGACAGTTACACTGAAGCTTTCTTT; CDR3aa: CASSSDSYTEAFF
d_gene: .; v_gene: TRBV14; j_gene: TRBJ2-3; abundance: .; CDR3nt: TGTGCCAGCAGCGAGCTGGTTAGCACAGATACGCAGTATTTT; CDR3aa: CASSELVSTDTQYF
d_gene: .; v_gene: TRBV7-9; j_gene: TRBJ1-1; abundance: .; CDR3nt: TGTTCCAGCAGCTTAGGGACACTCTTGGGCACTGAAGCTTTCTTT; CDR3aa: CSSSLGTLLGTEAFF